The 3 T cell receptor beta chains in this list originate from one sample, sequenced in a study of T cell repertoires in cytomegalovirus infection. MiXCR was run by TCRdb on the reads, yielding one entry per CDR3 protein. Among roughly 280,000 distinct CDR3 sequences listed, less than 25% were seen once. For these TCRs, the target antigens are not known. This specimen consisted of cultured PBMCs, obtained from culture after CMV antigen stimulation. The source of these receptors is a human donor in good health (CMV status not recorded). Some clones in this sample may be carry-over from other donors' samples.

In its sample, this clonotype was seen a few times. The rearrangement links TRBV6-6 to TRBJ2-3; the D gene is possibly TRBD1 (6 bases). Trimming left V 3 bases short and J 0 bases short, with 10 bases between. From germline, CDR1 is MNHNY and CDR2 SVGAGI (reference sequence). The CDR3 sequence is 15 residues long. This CDR3 is CASSYQGSSTDTQYF. The CDR3 region has the DNA TGTGCCAGCAGTTATCAGGGGTCTAGCACAGATACGCAGTATTTT.

This sequence joins TRBV9 and TRBJ1-4; no reliable D call. This CDR3 contains 14 residues. The ends were cut back, 2 bases at V and 0 bases at J, with 5 bases in the middle. Germline V gene lookup returns CDR1 SGDLS and CDR2 YYNGEE. CDR3: CASSVQATNEKLFF. CDR3 in DNA: TGTGCCAGCAGCGTGCAAGCAACTAATGAAAAACTGTTTTTT. Using reference TRBV9 and TRBJ1-4 for the parts outside the CDR3, the full variable domain is DSGVTQTPKHLITATGQRVTLRCSPRSGDLSVYWYQQSLDQGLQFLIQYYNGEERAKGNILERFSAQQFPDLHSELNLSSLELGDSALYFCASSVQATNEKLFFGSGTQLSVL.

The table lists this clonotype with many counts. V is TRBV7-2 and J is TRBJ1-5; D call uncertain. The CDR3 has 15 amino acids. Germline CDR1 is SGHTA and CDR2 is FQGNSA. The V gene lost 5 bases and the J gene lost 6 bases, with 17 bases spanning the gap. The CDR3, as DNA: TGTGCCAGCAGCAGAGGGTCTCTCCGTGGTCAGCCCCAGCATTTT. Its translation is CASSRGSLRGQPQHF.